The rows below give T cell receptor beta chains drawn from one sample of a study of blood T cell repertoires in COVID-19. Measured with immunoSEQ multiplex PCR; TCRdb has only the in-frame clones, and not every one. Counted here are 100,000 to 150,000 clones, 60% to 80% occurring once; the ten biggest clones make up around 5.2%. Sample: peripheral blood. Receptors were obtained from a man aged 55 to 70 with acute or convalescent COVID-19. The CDR3 runs from the conserved cysteine through the conserved F or W. The D gene is left open where the match is weak. A row's size may be missing; if present it is once, few, many or a size class.

D gene: TRBD1
V gene: TRBV2
clone size: once
J gene: TRBJ1-2
CDR3 protein: CASIRGTGIGYTF
CDR3 DNA: TGTGCCAGCATAAGAGGGACAGGGATAGGCTACACCTTC

D gene: .
V gene: TRBV5-1
clone size: once
J gene: TRBJ1-5
CDR3 protein: CASSLEGLRGQPQHF
CDR3 DNA: TGCGCCAGCAGCCTCGAAGGCTTACGGGGTCAGCCCCAGCATTTT

D gene: .
V gene: TRBV15
clone size: once
J gene: TRBJ2-7
CDR3 protein: CATSRLQGPTYEQYF
CDR3 DNA: TGTGCCACCAGCAGGCTACAGGGCCCAACCTACGAGCAGTACTTC

D gene: .
V gene: TRBV18
clone size: .
J gene: TRBJ1-1
CDR3 protein: CASSPQGKNTEAFF
CDR3 DNA: TGTGCCAGCTCACCCCAGGGTAAGAACACTGAAGCTTTCTTT

D gene: TRBD1
V gene: TRBV5-1
clone size: .
J gene: TRBJ1-6
CDR3 protein: CASSLVRGQGANSPLHF
CDR3 DNA: TGCGCCAGCAGCTTGGTGCGTGGACAGGGGGCGAATTCACCCCTCCACTTT

D gene: .
V gene: TRBV29-1
clone size: .
J gene: TRBJ2-5
CDR3 protein: CSVGGDGGQETQYF
CDR3 DNA: TGCAGCGTTGGAGGGGACGGGGGTCAAGAGACCCAGTACTTC

D gene: TRBD2
V gene: TRBV18
clone size: .
J gene: TRBJ2-7
CDR3 protein: CASSPEAGGPLRYEQYF
CDR3 DNA: TGTGCCAGCTCACCAGAAGCGGGAGGGCCTCTACGCTACGAGCAGTACTTC

D gene: .
V gene: TRBV30
clone size: .
J gene: TRBJ1-1
CDR3 protein: CAWAPTDLRTEAFF
CDR3 DNA: TGTGCCTGGGCGCCGACAGATCTGAGGACTGAAGCTTTCTTT

D gene: .
V gene: TRBV3-1/TRBV3-2
clone size: .
J gene: TRBJ1-2
CDR3 protein: CASSQSVDGYTF
CDR3 DNA: TGTGCCAGCAGCCAATCGGTGGATGGCTACACCTTC

D gene: .
V gene: TRBV6-1
clone size: .
J gene: TRBJ1-5
CDR3 protein: CASSEGRGPFQPQHF
CDR3 DNA: TGTGCCAGCAGTGAAGGCAGGGGTCCATTTCAGCCCCAGCATTTT

D gene: TRBD2
V gene: TRBV9
clone size: .
J gene: TRBJ2-1
CDR3 protein: CASSASGTGNEQFF
CDR3 DNA: TGTGCCAGCAGCGCTAGCGGGACGGGCAATGAGCAGTTCTTC

D gene: .
V gene: TRBV27
clone size: .
J gene: TRBJ1-1
CDR3 protein: CASRDGSGQGRNTEAFF
CDR3 DNA: TGTGCCAGCAGAGATGGTTCTGGTCAGGGGAGAAACACTGAAGCTTTCTTT

D gene: TRBD1
V gene: TRBV5-1
clone size: .
J gene: TRBJ1-4
CDR3 protein: CASTQDRGSANEKLFF
CDR3 DNA: TGCGCCAGCACCCAAGACAGGGGATCGGCTAATGAAAAACTGTTTTTT

D gene: .
V gene: TRBV12-3/TRBV12-4
clone size: .
J gene: TRBJ2-7
CDR3 protein: CASRTGILYEQYF
CDR3 DNA: TGTGCCAGCAGGACCGGGATACTGTACGAGCAGTACTTC

D gene: .
V gene: TRBV21-1
clone size: .
J gene: TRBJ2-7
CDR3 protein: CASNNRTGRRHEQYF
CDR3 DNA: TGTGCCAGCAACAATCGGACAGGGAGGAGGCACGAGCAGTACTTC

D gene: .
V gene: TRBV11-3
clone size: few
J gene: TRBJ2-7
CDR3 protein: CASSPRVNYEQYF
CDR3 DNA: TGTGCCAGCAGCCCGAGGGTAAACTACGAGCAGTACTTC

D gene: .
V gene: TRBV2
clone size: .
J gene: TRBJ2-3
CDR3 protein: CASSGIQSLPGADTQYF
CDR3 DNA: TGTGCCAGCAGTGGCATTCAAAGTCTCCCGGGGGCAGATACGCAGTATTTT

D gene: .
V gene: TRBV30
clone size: .
J gene: TRBJ1-1
CDR3 protein: CAWSVLWNTEAFF
CDR3 DNA: TGTGCCTGGAGTGTACTGTGGAACACTGAAGCTTTCTTT

D gene: .
V gene: TRBV6-5
clone size: .
J gene: TRBJ1-2
CDR3 protein: CASSPPQGSYGYTF
CDR3 DNA: TGTGCCAGCAGTCCCCCCCAGGGAAGCTATGGCTACACCTTC

D gene: .
V gene: TRBV5-5
clone size: .
J gene: TRBJ1-1
CDR3 protein: CASSPGTYNTEAFF
CDR3 DNA: TGTGCCAGCAGCCCGGGGACATACAACACTGAAGCTTTCTTT

D gene: .
V gene: TRBV19
clone size: .
J gene: TRBJ1-5
CDR3 protein: CASSKDSGNQPQHF
CDR3 DNA: TGTGCCAGTAGTAAGGACAGCGGCAATCAGCCCCAGCATTTT

D gene: TRBD1
V gene: TRBV30
clone size: .
J gene: TRBJ2-7
CDR3 protein: CAWDRGRSSYEQYF
CDR3 DNA: TGTGCCTGGGACAGGGGAAGGAGCTCCTACGAGCAGTACTTC

D gene: .
V gene: TRBV4-1
clone size: few
J gene: TRBJ2-5
CDR3 protein: CASSQDGVSETQYF
CDR3 DNA: TGCGCCAGCAGCCAAGATGGAGTAAGTGAGACCCAGTACTTC

D gene: .
V gene: TRBV7-9
clone size: .
J gene: TRBJ1-2
CDR3 protein: CASSSGVTNYGYTF
CDR3 DNA: TGTGCCAGCAGCTCGGGGGTGACTAACTATGGCTACACCTTC

D gene: .
V gene: TRBV4-2
clone size: .
J gene: TRBJ1-6
CDR3 protein: CASSQVADSISPLHF
CDR3 DNA: TGTGCCAGCAGCCAAGTTGCGGACAGTATATCACCCCTCCACTTT

D gene: TRBD2
V gene: TRBV3-1/TRBV3-2
clone size: .
J gene: TRBJ2-1
CDR3 protein: CASSHDPRLAGGEQFF
CDR3 DNA: TGTGCCAGCAGCCACGACCCGCGGCTAGCGGGGGGGGAGCAGTTCTTC

D gene: .
V gene: TRBV12-5
clone size: .
J gene: TRBJ2-1
CDR3 protein: CASGLVVNTDYNEQFF
CDR3 DNA: TGTGCTAGTGGTTTGGTGGTAAACACAGACTACAATGAGCAGTTCTTC

D gene: .
V gene: TRBV9
clone size: .
J gene: TRBJ2-5
CDR3 protein: CASSVDRQETQYF
CDR3 DNA: TGTGCCAGCAGCGTTGACAGACAAGAGACCCAGTACTTC

D gene: TRBD1
V gene: TRBV4-1
clone size: .
J gene: TRBJ2-7
CDR3 protein: CASSPRGQGVHYEQYF
CDR3 DNA: TGCGCCAGCAGCCCTAGGGGACAGGGGGTTCACTACGAGCAGTACTTC

D gene: TRBD2
V gene: TRBV5-1
clone size: .
J gene: TRBJ2-2
CDR3 protein: CASSSRGGGGELFF
CDR3 DNA: TGCGCCAGCAGCTCTCGCGGGGGTGGAGGGGAGCTGTTTTTT

D gene: .
V gene: TRBV20-1
clone size: once
J gene: TRBJ1-4
CDR3 protein: CSASRGKGNEKLFF
CDR3 DNA: TGCAGTGCAAGTAGAGGGAAAGGGAATGAAAAACTGTTTTTT

D gene: .
V gene: TRBV5-1
clone size: once
J gene: TRBJ1-2
CDR3 protein: CASSLVAPTNYGYTF
CDR3 DNA: TGCGCCAGCAGCTTGGTAGCCCCTACCAACTATGGCTACACCTTC

D gene: .
V gene: TRBV19
clone size: few
J gene: TRBJ1-1
CDR3 protein: CASKDYGAQGIRAFF
CDR3 DNA: TGTGCCAGTAAGGATTACGGCGCCCAGGGTATCAGGGCTTTCTTT

D gene: TRBD2
V gene: TRBV7-3
clone size: once
J gene: TRBJ2-1
CDR3 protein: CASSLGETSGDFYNEQFF
CDR3 DNA: TGTGCCAGCAGCTTAGGGGAAACTAGCGGGGATTTCTACAATGAGCAGTTCTTC

D gene: TRBD2
V gene: TRBV12-3/TRBV12-4
clone size: few
J gene: TRBJ2-7
CDR3 protein: CASQTSGRGEQYF
CDR3 DNA: TGTGCCAGCCAGACTAGCGGGAGAGGAGAGCAGTACTTC

D gene: .
V gene: TRBV11-3
clone size: .
J gene: TRBJ1-5
CDR3 protein: CAAGGQPQHF
CDR3 DNA: TGTGCCGCCGGGGGTCAGCCCCAGCATTTT

D gene: .
V gene: TRBV4-2
clone size: many
J gene: TRBJ2-1
CDR3 protein: CASSQDSDEQFF
CDR3 DNA: TGTGCCAGCAGCCAAGATTCAGATGAGCAGTTCTTC

D gene: TRBD2
V gene: TRBV12-5
clone size: .
J gene: TRBJ2-1
CDR3 protein: CASGLGLAEGDEQFF
CDR3 DNA: TGTGCTAGTGGTTTGGGACTAGCGGAAGGCGATGAGCAGTTCTTC

D gene: TRBD1
V gene: TRBV6-1
clone size: .
J gene: TRBJ1-6
CDR3 protein: CASSDKGTGMYGSPLHF
CDR3 DNA: TGTGCCAGCAGTGATAAGGGGACAGGGATGTATGGTTCACCCCTCCACTTT

D gene: .
V gene: TRBV6-5
clone size: once
J gene: TRBJ1-2
CDR3 protein: CASRGADGGYGYTF
CDR3 DNA: TGTGCCAGCAGAGGAGCTGACGGGGGCTATGGCTACACCTTC

D gene: TRBD1
V gene: TRBV5-4
clone size: .
J gene: TRBJ2-7
CDR3 protein: CASSLNRGSSYEQYF
CDR3 DNA: TGTGCCAGCAGTTTGAACAGGGGGAGTTCCTACGAGCAGTACTTC

D gene: TRBD1
V gene: TRBV7-7
clone size: .
J gene: TRBJ1-2
CDR3 protein: CAHTQMVSGGHFPYGYTF
CDR3 DNA: TGTGCCCATACCCAAATGGTGTCAGGGGGACACTTTCCCTACGGCTACACCTTC